Included here is one TCR beta chain sequence, with context. The sample belongs to a study of blood T cell repertoires in COVID-19. Study in general: Specimens from acute and convalescent COVID-19 originated in the United States, Italy and Spain. From T cells, B-cell-depleted T cells, or PBMCs came the material, which was cDNA or gDNA.

Authors' processing steps: For nucleated cells, counts were estimated from reference gene primer amplification. Profiling relied on immunoSEQ multiplex PCR, and the TCRdb table lists in-frame clones only, not all of them. From that table come the V and J calls and clone size; the DNA was used to work out D and trimming. The sample holds around 320,000 clones, roughly 88% seen once. The CDR3 contains 15 residues. The V gene's germline CDR1 is MDHEN and CDR2 SYDVKM. V dropped 6 bases and J dropped 7; count of bases not matched to a gene: 8. The specimen was peripheral blood. The rearrangement uses TRBV28 and TRBJ1-6; 8 bases map to TRBD1. The clonotype comes from a woman between 25 and 40 years old who had recovered from COVID-19. CDR3 nucleotides: TGTGCCAGCAGCATCTTCGGACAGGGAAATTCACCCCTCCACTTT. This translates into CASSIFGQGNSPLHF.